This T cell receptor (beta chain) was identified in a study of response to subunit inactivated influenza vaccine. Study-wide findings and caveats: Each seasonal influenza vaccination, the authors suggested, recruits few new T cells.

TCRdb fed the RT-PCR reads into MiXCR, producing one record per CDR3 protein. This table holds around 540,000 distinct CDR3 sequences, approximately 12% found once. This clonotype was recorded many times. Its antigen is unidentified. The receptor was derived from a man in his forties or fifties who received an inactivated influenza vaccine. This specimen was PBMCs from blood, taken on the day of vaccination.

The CDR3 coding sequence is TGTGCCAGCAGTTACTCGCTGCAATGGGGACTAGCGGGGGCTAGCCAAGAGACCCAGTACTTC. Its protein product is CASSYSLQWGLAGASQETQYF. The J gene is TRBJ2-5, the V gene TRBV6-2 or TRBV6-3; 14 nucleotides align to TRBD2. V lost 0 bases, J lost 1 base, and 13 bases stayed unmatched. This CDR3 spans 21 amino acids. Germline lookup yields CDR1 MNHEY and CDR2 SVGEGT.